What follows is one T cell receptor beta chain and its context. The germline V and J ends were trimmed by 5 bases and 2 bases, with 21 bases remaining between them. The germline V gene encodes CDR1 PRHDT and CDR2 FYEKMQ (reference sequence). The CDR3 runs to 17 residues. The sample is drawn from a study of blood T cells in healthy people across ages. Total RNA extraction produced at least 5.5 micrograms (per sample) for the study. Together with a sample-barcoded 5' primer, a J-beta primer mix was included in a second PCR lasting about 6 to 11 cycles. Each single sample gave us at least 2.5 million CDR3-containing paired-end reads. TCRdb re-called the 5' RACE reads with MiXCR, one entry per CDR3 protein. The sample includes more than 500,000 distinct CDR3 sequences, about 26% of them seen just once. These data were also filed under a second study, of T cells of mothers and their children. That work adds: During the second PCR, the M1S primer introduced sample barcodes along with 2-4 random nucleotides.

This sequence originates from a boy aged 2-15 years in good health. The sample consisted of blood. The chain has TRBV13 and TRBJ2-5, with D perhaps matching TRBD1 or TRBD2 (6 bases each). This CDR3 reads CASSGGRGARGQETQYF. Written as DNA, the CDR3 is TGTGCCAGCAGCGGGGGGCGGGGAGCTCGCGGACAAGAGACCCAGTACTTC. The whole variable domain, filled in from reference TRBV13 and TRBJ2-5, reads AAGVIQSPRHLIKEKRETATLKCYPIPRHDTVYWYQQGPGQDPQFLISFYEKMQSDKGSIPDRFSAQQFSDYHSELNMSSLELGDSALYFCASSGGRGARGQETQYFGPGTRLLVL.